This entry lists 29 T cell receptor beta chains sequenced from one sample in a study of cytomegalovirus exposure and HLA in healthy donors. 60 Vbeta and 13 Jbeta primers were used in PCR. Data came from immunoSEQ multiplex PCR; TCRdb stores just in-frame clones and leaves some out. The table for this sample gives tens of thousands of clones. Material: PBMCs. The source of these receptors is a boy aged 10-17 years in good health and CMV-seronegative.

This chain joins TRBV5-1 and TRBJ1-1; 7 nucleotides match TRBD1. Germline V lookup: CDR1 SGHRS, CDR2 YFSETQ. V shed 4 bases and J 0 bases; nucleotides not matched to a gene: 6. The CDR3 contains 15 residues. The CDR3 reads CASSRTGTVNTEAFF. The CDR3 nucleotides are TGCGCCAGCAGCAGGACCGGGACAGTGAACACTGAAGCTTTCTTT.

This chain connects TRBV6-5 to TRBJ1-1; no firm D call. Between the trimmed V and J ends, which lost 0 bases and 1 base, there was a span of 9 bases. The CDR3 has 15 amino acids. Germline V CDR1 and CDR2: MNHEY, SVGAGI. This CDR3 is CASSYSGTANTEAFF. CDR3 bases: TGTGCCAGCAGTTACTCTGGCACAGCGAACACTGAAGCTTTCTTT.

The J gene is TRBJ2-7, the V gene TRBV14; D perhaps matches TRBD1 (6 bases). Germline lookup yields CDR1 SGHDN and CDR2 FVKESK. CDR3 length: 13 residues. Trimming took 6 bases from V and 6 from J, leaving 15 bases between them. The CDR3 loop reads CASSLTQGSEQYF. CDR3 coding DNA: TGTGCCAGCAGTCTAACACAGGGTTCCGAGCAGTACTTC.

V is TRBV7-6 and J is TRBJ2-5; TRBD2 is a possible D gene (7 bases). This CDR3 has 15 residues. In germline, CDR1 is SGHVS, CDR2 FNYEAQ. V lost 8 bases to trimming and J lost 5 bases, with 21 bases between them. In nucleotides, the CDR3 is TGTGCCAGCGGCGGGGGCGGAACCCCTGGGGAGACCCAGTACTTC. It codes for CASGGGGTPGETQYF.

The chain carries TRBV14 and TRBJ1-3; D ambiguous. Deletions cut 4 bases from V and 0 bases from J, with 7 bases between. CDR3 length: 14 residues. Germline assignment: CDR1 SGHDN and CDR2 FVKESK. The CDR3 DNA is TGTGCCAGCAGCCGAGTCGGCTCTGGAAACACCATATATTTT. It is translated as CASSRVGSGNTIYF.

The chain links TRBV5-1 to TRBJ2-7; 7 bases align to TRBD2. Germline CDR1 reads SGHRS; CDR2 reads YFSETQ. This CDR3 has 15 residues. V gave up 4 bases and J gave up 2 bases; unmatched junction bases: 9. CDR3 amino acids: CASSREVGGTYEQYF. CDR3 DNA: TGCGCCAGCAGCCGAGAGGTGGGAGGGACCTACGAGCAGTACTTC.

The V gene is TRBV11-3, the J gene TRBJ2-4; a possible D gene is TRBD1 (6 bases). Trimming removed 10 bases from V and 0 bases from J, with 25 bases in between. This CDR3 has 18 residues. Germline V lookup: CDR1 SGHNT, CDR2 YENEEA. The DNA for the CDR3 is TGTGCCACAGCCCATAAGGGACAAGCCGTTTTAGCCAAAAACATTCAGTACTTC. It specifies CATAHKGQAVLAKNIQYF. The variable domain in full, with the rest retrieved from reference TRBV11-3 and TRBJ2-4, is EAGVVQSPRYKIIEKKQPVAFWCNPISGHNTLYWYLQNLGQGPELLIRYENEEAVDDSQLPKDRFSAERLKGVDSTLKIQPAELGDSAVYLCATAHKGQAVLAKNIQYFGAGTRLSVL.

This chain connects TRBV27 to TRBJ1-2; the D gene is possibly TRBD1 (5 bases). CDR1 is MNHEY, CDR2 SMNVEV, per germline (reference sequence). CDR3 length: 14 amino acids. V lost 5 bases to trimming and J lost 6 bases, with 16 bases between them. In nucleotides, the CDR3 is TGTGCCAGCAGTCCGCGAAGGGGCTCCGATGGCTACACCTTC. This codes for CASSPRRGSDGYTF.

The chain uses TRBV11-2 and TRBJ1-1, with 7 bases aligning to TRBD1. The germline CDR1 and CDR2 sequences are SGHAT and FQNNGV. J lost 5 bases, V lost 6 bases, and 15 bases had no gene match. This CDR3 has 16 residues. The CDR3 here is CASSLTGSFRGTEAFF. CDR3 DNA: TGTGCCAGCAGTTTGACAGGGTCCTTCAGGGGGACTGAAGCTTTCTTT.

The chain uses TRBV6-5 and TRBJ2-7; D unresolved. The CDR3 spans 13 residues. CDR1 MNHEY and CDR2 SVGAGI come from the germline V gene. The V gene lost 4 bases and the J gene lost 0 bases, with 7 bases spanning the gap. CDR3 in amino acids: CASSWRSSYEQYF. The CDR3 DNA sequence: TGTGCCAGCAGTTGGCGGAGCTCCTACGAGCAGTACTTC.

J is TRBJ1-1 and V is TRBV4-3; D not certain. V was shortened by 8 bases and J by 3 bases, with 16 bases between the two germline ends. The CDR3 is 14 amino acids. Germline V gene sequence: CDR1 LGHNA, CDR2 YSLEER. The CDR3 nucleotides are TGCGCCAGCTCCCTCGGGGAGGCGGACACTGAAGCTTTCTTT. It yields the protein CASSLGEADTEAFF.

The rearrangement uses TRBV5-1 and TRBJ2-3; D is unresolved. Germline V gene sequence: CDR1 SGHRS, CDR2 YFSETQ. Trimming left V 0 bases short and J 4 bases short, with 9 bases between. The CDR3 is made up of 14 amino acids. The CDR3 nucleotides read TGCGCCAGCAGCTTGGGGCAGGTCCCAGATACGCAGTATTTT. Residues: CASSLGQVPDTQYF.

This sequence joins TRBV20-1 and TRBJ1-2; the D is unclear. With 1 base removed from V and 3 bases from J, the gap between germline ends came to 3 bases. Germline V gene lookup returns CDR1 DFQATT and CDR2 SNEGSKA (reference sequence). The CDR3 is made up of 11 amino acids. The CDR3 protein is CSARADYGYTF. In DNA form, the CDR3 reads TGCAGTGCTAGAGCAGACTATGGCTACACCTTC.

This sequence joins TRBV11-2 and TRBJ1-2, with D maybe TRBD1 (6 bases). There are 14 residues in the CDR3. CDR1 and CDR2 (germline): SGHAT, FQNNGV. Trimming pared 0 bases from V and 8 bases from J, leaving 13 bases between. CDR3 DNA sequence: TGTGCCAGCAGCTTAGAGGAACAGGGAGTCGGCTACACCTTC. It translates to CASSLEEQGVGYTF.

The chain employs TRBV2 and TRBJ2-7; the D gene is possibly TRBD1 (6 bases). This CDR3 has 12 amino acids. The V and J ends lost 8 bases and 1 base respectively, with 9 bases between them. Germline assignment: CDR1 SNHLY and CDR2 FYNNEI. The DNA of the CDR3 is TGTGCCAGCGGACAGCCTTCCTACGAGCAGTACTTC. This codes for CASGQPSYEQYF.

The V and J genes are TRBV30 and TRBJ2-1, with 10 bases fitting TRBD2. The germline CDR1 and CDR2 sequences are GTSNPN and SVGIG (reference sequence). The CDR3 extends over 15 amino acids. Losses at the gene ends were 1 base for V and 9 bases for J; bases not matched to a gene: 9. The CDR3: CAWSGAGGSFSEQFF. The CDR3, as DNA: TGTGCCTGGAGTGGAGCGGGGGGGTCGTTTAGTGAGCAGTTCTTC.

V usage is TRBV27 and J usage is TRBJ1-2; unclear D gene. Trimming took 0 bases from V and 2 from J, leaving 4 bases between them. Germline V gene data show CDR1 as MNHEY and CDR2 as SMNVEV (reference sequence). This CDR3 region has 13 residues. In DNA, the CDR3 is TGTGCCAGCAGTTTATCGGCAAACTATGGCTACACCTTC. Residues: CASSLSANYGYTF.

This clone is called medium-sized based on its frequency. The chain is built from TRBV2 and TRBJ2-5; weak D call: TRBD2 (5 bases). Germline V gene data show CDR1 as SNHLY and CDR2 as FYNNEI. V lost 3 bases to trimming and J lost 3 bases, with 14 bases between them. The CDR3 is 15 amino acids. CDR3 DNA: TGTGCCAGCAGTGAGGGAGTAGATAGGGAAGAGACCCAGTACTTC. Residues: CASSEGVDREETQYF.

The chain recombines TRBV18 with TRBJ1-6; D remains ambiguous. The CDR3 covers 14 residues. The V and J ends lost 4 bases and 5 bases respectively, with 9 bases between them. Germline V lookup: CDR1 KGHSH, CDR2 LQKENI. This CDR3 is CASSLREDNSPLHF. The CDR3 nucleotides read TGTGCCAGCTCACTAAGGGAGGATAATTCACCCCTCCACTTT.

The CDR3: CASSEARTALLNQPQHF. The CDR3 DNA reads as TGTGCCAGCAGTGAAGCGCGGACAGCCCTGTTGAATCAGCCCCAGCATTTT. This chain connects TRBV2 to TRBJ1-5, with a weak D call TRBD1 (6 bases). Germline V gene data show CDR1 as SNHLY and CDR2 as FYNNEI. Trimming removed 0 bases from V and 4 bases from J, with 16 bases in between. This CDR3 has 17 residues.

The genes are TRBV4-3 and TRBJ2-7, with D perhaps matching TRBD2 (5 bases). CDR3 length equals 14 residues. V was trimmed by 3 bases and J by 6 bases, leaving 15 bases between them. Looked up from germline, CDR1 is LGHNA and CDR2 is YSLEER. The CDR3 loop is CASSQDPTSAEQYF. CDR3 nucleotide sequence: TGCGCCAGCAGCCAGGACCCCACTAGTGCCGAGCAGTACTTC.

The chain is built from TRBV27 and TRBJ1-6; no clear D gene. V was shortened by 6 bases and J by 0 bases, with 12 bases between the two germline ends. CDR1 is MNHEY and CDR2 is SMNVEV in the germline V gene (reference sequence). The CDR3 length is 16 residues. The CDR3 is CASSPRLSSYNSPLHF. The CDR3 DNA follows: TGTGCCAGCAGCCCCAGGCTCAGCTCCTATAATTCACCCCTCCACTTT.

The chain carries TRBV4-3 and TRBJ2-1, with TRBD2 identical over 7 bases. V was clipped by 3 bases and J by 5 bases; unmatched bases: 13. CDR3 length equals 17 residues. CDR1 is LGHNA, CDR2 YSLEER, per germline. CDR3 region: CASSQSGTAFLDNEQFF. The CDR3 DNA sequence: TGCGCCAGCAGCCAGAGCGGGACCGCCTTCCTTGACAATGAGCAGTTCTTC.

The rearrangement links TRBV18 to TRBJ2-2; D perhaps matches TRBD2 (5 bases). The germline V gene encodes CDR1 KGHSH and CDR2 LQKENI. CDR3 length: 16 residues. V was shortened by 3 bases and J by 0 bases, with 11 bases between the two germline ends. The CDR3 coding sequence is TGTGCCAGCTCACCCGCGGGCGGAGCGAACACCGGGGAGCTGTTTTTT. Translating it yields CASSPAGGANTGELFF. Full variable domain (missing parts from reference TRBV18 and TRBJ2-2): NAGVMQNPRHLVRRRGQEARLRCSPMKGHSHVYWYRQLPEEGLKFMVYLQKENIIDESGMPKERFSAEFPKEGPSILRIQQVVRGDSAAYFCASSPAGGANTGELFFGEGSRLTVL.

Here the CDR3 DNA reads TGTGCCGCCACGATGGACAGGGGAAATGAAAAACTGTTTTTT. As protein: CAATMDRGNEKLFF. The chain joins TRBV6-1 to TRBJ1-4; TRBD1 aligns across 9 bases. Germline V gives CDR1 MNHNS, CDR2 SASEGT. This CDR3 spans 14 amino acids. Losses at the gene ends were 11 bases for V and 5 bases for J; bases not matched to a gene: 9.

The gene calls are TRBV7-2 and TRBJ1-2; D gene unclear. V was pared by 1 base and J by 4 bases, with 16 bases between. This CDR3 comprises 16 residues. Germline V gene lookup returns CDR1 SGHTA and CDR2 FQGNSA. As DNA, the CDR3 is TGTGCCAGCAGCTTAGAGGTAACCGATAACAGCTATGGCTACACCTTC. Translating gives CASSLEVTDNSYGYTF.

The V and J genes are TRBV11-2 and TRBJ2-1; 14 nucleotides line up with TRBD2. Germline CDR1 is SGHAT and CDR2 is FQNNGV. This CDR3 contains 14 residues. Losses at the gene ends were 4 bases for V and 10 bases for J; bases not matched to a gene: 3. The CDR3 sequence: CASSSRTSGGEQFF. In nucleotides, the CDR3 is TGTGCCAGCAGCTCCCGGACTAGCGGGGGGGAGCAGTTCTTC.

V and J are TRBV6-5 and TRBJ1-1, with D perhaps matching TRBD1 (5 bases). The CDR3 has 13 amino acids. Trimming removed 11 bases at V and 1 base at J, with 14 bases between. The germline V gene encodes CDR1 MNHEY and CDR2 SVGAGI. CDR3 in DNA: TGTGCCTCCCGAACGGGGGGGAACACTGAAGCTTTCTTT. Its protein product is CASRTGGNTEAFF.

V and J are TRBV20-1 and TRBJ2-1, with D hard to call. Germline CDR1 DFQATT, CDR2 SNEGSKA (reference sequence). This CDR3 has 11 amino acids. With 0 bases removed from V and 8 bases from J, the gap between germline ends came to 5 bases. This CDR3 reads CSARDRDEQFF. The CDR3 nucleotides read TGCAGTGCTAGAGATCGGGATGAGCAGTTCTTC.